This T cell receptor beta chain comes out of a study of breast tumors, draining lymph nodes, adjacent tissues. Whole-study results and caveats: Compared with lymph nodes, tumors were less diverse; compared with nontumor tissue, more. Tumor and nontumor repertoires were significantly more similar in luminal-like than in basal-like breast cancer. Data only fit, rather than demonstrated, lymph node origin of most tumor T cells.

TCRdb reprocessed the multiplex PCR reads with MiXCR, giving one entry per CDR3 protein. The data contain over 60,000 distinct CDR3 sequences, less than 45% of them seen just once; the ten biggest clones take up 8.4%. The CDR3 extends over 18 amino acids. The V segment lost 5 bases and the J segment 9 bases; nucleotides outside the gene matches: 15. This clonotype appeared many times. The antigen is not known. Sequencing was performed on breast tumor tissue. This chain links TRBV12-3 or TRBV12-4 with TRBJ2-1, with 14 nucleotides matching TRBD2. This sequence originates from a female donor with breast cancer. Some clones in this sample may be carry-over from other donors' samples. The chain's CDR3 is CASSPTRGTSGSRGEQFF. The CDR3, as DNA: TGTGCCAGCAGTCCTACTAGGGGGACTAGCGGGAGTCGGGGTGAGCAGTTCTTC.